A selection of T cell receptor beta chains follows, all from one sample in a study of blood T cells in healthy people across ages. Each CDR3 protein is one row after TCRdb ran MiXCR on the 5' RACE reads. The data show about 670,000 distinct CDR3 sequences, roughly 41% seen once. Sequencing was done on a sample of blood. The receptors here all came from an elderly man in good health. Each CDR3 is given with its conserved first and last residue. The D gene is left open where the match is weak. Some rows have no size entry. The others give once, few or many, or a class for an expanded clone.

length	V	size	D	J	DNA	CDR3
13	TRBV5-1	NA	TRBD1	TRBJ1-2	TGCGCCAGCAGCGATACAGGGGGCTATGGCTACACCTTC	CASSDTGGYGYTF
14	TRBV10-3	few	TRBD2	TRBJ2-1	TGTGCCATCAGTGGAAGGACTAGCGGGGGTGAGCAGTTCTTC	CAISGRTSGGEQFF
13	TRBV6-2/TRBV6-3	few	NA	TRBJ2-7	TGTGCCAGCAGGTCCGGGGCCAACTACGAGCAGTACTTC	CASRSGANYEQYF
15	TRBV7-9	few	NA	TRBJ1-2	TGTGCCAGCAGCATAGGGGACGGGGGGTTATATGGCTACACCTTC	CASSIGDGGLYGYTF
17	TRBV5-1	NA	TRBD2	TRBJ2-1	TGCGCCAGCAGCAGATTATCGAATAGAATCGGGGGGGATGAGCAGTTCTTC	CASSRLSNRIGGDEQFF
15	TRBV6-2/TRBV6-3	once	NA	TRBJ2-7	TGTGCCAGCAGCCCGCGAGCGGCCCCCTCCTACGAGCAGTACTTC	CASSPRAAPSYEQYF
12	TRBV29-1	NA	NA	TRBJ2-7	TGCAGCGTTGAAGAAGTGGGGGCGGAGCAGTACTTC	CSVEEVGAEQYF
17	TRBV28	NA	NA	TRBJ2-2	TGTGCCAGCAGTTTATTAGGCATGGCGGAGAACACCGGGGAGCTGTTTTTT	CASSLLGMAENTGELFF
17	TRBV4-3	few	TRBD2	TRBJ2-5	TGCGCCAGCAGCCAAGGTCCGGCTAGCGGGGGGCAAGAGACCCAGTACTTC	CASSQGPASGGQETQYF
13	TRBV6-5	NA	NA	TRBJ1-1	TGTGCCAGCAGGGGCAGTTCATACACTGAAGCTTTCTTT	CASRGSSYTEAFF
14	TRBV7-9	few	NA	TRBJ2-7	TGTGCCAGCAGCTTAGACAGGGAGAGGTACGAGCAGTACTTC	CASSLDRERYEQYF
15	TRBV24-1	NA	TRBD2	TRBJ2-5	TGTGCCACCAGTGACAAGACTAGCGGGACGGAGACCCAGTACTTC	CATSDKTSGTETQYF
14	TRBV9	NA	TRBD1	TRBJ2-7	TGTGCCAGCAGCGTCGGGACAGGGATCTACGAGCAGTACTTC	CASSVGTGIYEQYF
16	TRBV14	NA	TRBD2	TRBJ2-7	TGTGCCAGCAGCCAAAAGAGACTAGCGGGAATCAACGAGCAGTACTTC	CASSQKRLAGINEQYF
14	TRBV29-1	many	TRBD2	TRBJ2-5	TGCAGCGTTGTCGGGACTAGCGGGAGAGAGACCCAGTACTTC	CSVVGTSGRETQYF
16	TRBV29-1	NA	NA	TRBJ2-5	TGCAGCGTTCGTAACGGGCAGATTAATCTCCAAGAGACCCAGTACTTC	CSVRNGQINLQETQYF
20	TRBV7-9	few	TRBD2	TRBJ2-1	TGTGCCAGCAGCTCTAATCCCGGGACTAGCGGGACAAGCGCCTACAATGAGCAGTTCTTC	CASSSNPGTSGTSAYNEQFF
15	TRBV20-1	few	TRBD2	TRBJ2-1	TGCAGTGCTAGACGGACTAGCGGGAGTTACAATGAGCAGTTCTTC	CSARRTSGSYNEQFF
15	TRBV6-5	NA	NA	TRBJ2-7	TGTGCCAGCAGTTACGAGGGGTCCGCAACCTACGAGCAGTACTTC	CASSYEGSATYEQYF
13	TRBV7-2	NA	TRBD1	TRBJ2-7	TGTGCCAGCAGCCCCGGACAGGTCTACGAGCAGTACTTC	CASSPGQVYEQYF
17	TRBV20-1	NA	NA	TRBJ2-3	TGCAGTGCTGATGGGAGGACTACCCCAAAAGGGGGTTATACGCAGTATTTT	CSADGRTTPKGGYTQYF
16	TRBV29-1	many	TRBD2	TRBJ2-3	TGCAGCGTCCTGGGACTAGCGGGAGTTGGGACAGATACGCAGTATTTT	CSVLGLAGVGTDTQYF
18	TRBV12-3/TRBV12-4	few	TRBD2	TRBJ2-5	TGTGCCAGCAGTCCACTCCCGGGACTAGCGGGGAGACAAGAGACCCAGTACTTC	CASSPLPGLAGRQETQYF
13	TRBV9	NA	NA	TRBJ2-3	TGTGCCAGCGCAGTGGCTAGCACAGATACGCAGTATTTT	CASAVASTDTQYF
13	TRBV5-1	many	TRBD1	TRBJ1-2	TGCGCCAGCAGCTCTACAGGGGGGTATGGCTACACCTTC	CASSSTGGYGYTF
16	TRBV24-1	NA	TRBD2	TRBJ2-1	TGTGCCACCAGTGACCCGATGACTAGCCCCTACAATGAGCAGTTCTTC	CATSDPMTSPYNEQFF
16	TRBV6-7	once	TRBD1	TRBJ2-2	TGTGCCAGCAGTTACGAGGGACAGGGGAAAGTCGGGGAGCTGTTTTTT	CASSYEGQGKVGELFF
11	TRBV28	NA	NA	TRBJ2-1	TGTGCCAGCAGTCCTAAGGCGGAGCAGTTCTTC	CASSPKAEQFF
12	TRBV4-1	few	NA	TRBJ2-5	TGCGCCAGCAGCCAACTTTTTTCGGAGCAGTACTTC	CASSQLFSEQYF
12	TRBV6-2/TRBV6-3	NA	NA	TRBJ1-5	TGTGCCAGCAGCAGCAGCTATCAGCCCCAGCATTTT	CASSSSYQPQHF
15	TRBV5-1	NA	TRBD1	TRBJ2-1	TGCGCCAGCACCCGGTGGACAGGGGCCTACAATGAGCAGTTCTTC	CASTRWTGAYNEQFF